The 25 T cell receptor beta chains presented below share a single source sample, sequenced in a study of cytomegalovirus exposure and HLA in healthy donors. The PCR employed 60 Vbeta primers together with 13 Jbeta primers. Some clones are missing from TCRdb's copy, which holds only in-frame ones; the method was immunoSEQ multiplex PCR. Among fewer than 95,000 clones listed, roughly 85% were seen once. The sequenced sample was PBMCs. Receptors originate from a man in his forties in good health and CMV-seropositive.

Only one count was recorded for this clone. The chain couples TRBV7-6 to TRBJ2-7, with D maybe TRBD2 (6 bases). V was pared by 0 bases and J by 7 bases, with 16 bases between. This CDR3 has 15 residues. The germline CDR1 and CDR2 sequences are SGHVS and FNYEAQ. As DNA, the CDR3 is TGTGCCAGCAGCTTAGCGGTGGGGCGGGGTGGAGAGCAGTACTTC. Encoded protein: CASSLAVGRGGEQYF. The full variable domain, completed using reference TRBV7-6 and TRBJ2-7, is GAGVSQSPRYKVTKRGQDVALRCDPISGHVSLYWYRQALGQGPEFLTYFNYEAQQDKSGLPNDRFSAERPEGSISTLTIQRTEQRDSAMYRCASSLAVGRGGEQYFGPGTRLTVT.

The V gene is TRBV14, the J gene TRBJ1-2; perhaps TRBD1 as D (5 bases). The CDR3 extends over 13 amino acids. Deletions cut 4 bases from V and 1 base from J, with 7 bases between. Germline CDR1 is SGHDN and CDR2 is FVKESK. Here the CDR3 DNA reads TGTGCCAGCAGCCCACAGGTTAACTATGGCTACACCTTC. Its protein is CASSPQVNYGYTF. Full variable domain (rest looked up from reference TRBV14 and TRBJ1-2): EAGVTQFPSHSVIEKGQTVTLRCDPISGHDNLYWYRRVMGKEIKFLLHFVKESKQDESGMPNNRFLAERTGGTYSTLKVQPAELEDSGVYFCASSPQVNYGYTFGSGTRLTVV.

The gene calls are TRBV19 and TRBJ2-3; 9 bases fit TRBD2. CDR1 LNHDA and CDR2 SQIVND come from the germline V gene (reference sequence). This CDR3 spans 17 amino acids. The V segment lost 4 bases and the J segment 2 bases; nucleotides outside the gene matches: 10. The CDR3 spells CASSTPWTSATTDTQYF. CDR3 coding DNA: TGTGCCAGTAGTACCCCGTGGACTAGCGCTACCACAGATACGCAGTATTTT.

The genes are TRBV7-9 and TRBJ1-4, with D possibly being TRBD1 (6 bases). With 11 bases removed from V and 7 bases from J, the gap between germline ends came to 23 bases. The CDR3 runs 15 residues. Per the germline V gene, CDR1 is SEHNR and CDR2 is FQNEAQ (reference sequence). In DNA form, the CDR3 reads TGTGCCGGGGGCAAGGAGGCCCCCGGGGTTGAAAAACTGTTTTTT. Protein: CAGGKEAPGVEKLFF.

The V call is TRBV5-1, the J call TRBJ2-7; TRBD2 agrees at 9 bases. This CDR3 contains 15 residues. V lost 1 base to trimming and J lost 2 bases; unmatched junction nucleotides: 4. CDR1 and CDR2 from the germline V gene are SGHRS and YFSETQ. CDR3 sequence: CASSLTSGGPYEQYF. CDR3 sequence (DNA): TGCGCCAGCAGCTTGACGAGCGGGGGGCCCTACGAGCAGTACTTC. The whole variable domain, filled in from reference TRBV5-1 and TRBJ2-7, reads KAGVTQTPRYLIKTRGQQVTLSCSPISGHRSVSWYQQTPGQGLQFLFEYFSETQRNKGNFPGRFSGRQFSNSRSEMNVSTLELGDSALYLCASSLTSGGPYEQYFGPGTRLTVT.

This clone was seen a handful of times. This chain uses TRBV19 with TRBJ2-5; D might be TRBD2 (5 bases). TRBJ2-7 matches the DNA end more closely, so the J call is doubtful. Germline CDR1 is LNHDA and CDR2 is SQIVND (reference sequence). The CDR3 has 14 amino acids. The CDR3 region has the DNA TGTGCCAGTAGTATGGGTGAGGGCTCCTACGAGCAGTACTTC. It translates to CASSMGEGSYEQYF.

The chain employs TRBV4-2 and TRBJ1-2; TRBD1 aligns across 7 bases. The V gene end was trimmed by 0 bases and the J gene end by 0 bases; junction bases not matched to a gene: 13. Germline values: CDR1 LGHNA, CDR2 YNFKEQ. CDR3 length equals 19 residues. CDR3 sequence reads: CASSQEGRGQPRTNYGYTF. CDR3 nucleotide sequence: TGTGCCAGCAGCCAAGAAGGAAGGGGACAGCCAAGAACTAACTATGGCTACACCTTC.

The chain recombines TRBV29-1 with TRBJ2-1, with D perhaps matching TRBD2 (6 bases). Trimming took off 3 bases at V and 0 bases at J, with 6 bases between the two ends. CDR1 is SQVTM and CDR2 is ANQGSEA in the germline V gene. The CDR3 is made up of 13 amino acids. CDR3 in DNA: TGCAGCGTTGACGGGGGCTCCTACAATGAGCAGTTCTTC. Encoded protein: CSVDGGSYNEQFF.

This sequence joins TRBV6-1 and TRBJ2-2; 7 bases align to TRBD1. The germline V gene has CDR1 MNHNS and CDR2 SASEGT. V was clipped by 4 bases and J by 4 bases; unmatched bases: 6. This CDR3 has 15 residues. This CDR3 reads CASSVQGIRTGELFF. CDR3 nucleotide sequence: TGTGCCAGCAGTGTACAGGGGATTCGCACCGGGGAGCTGTTTTTT.

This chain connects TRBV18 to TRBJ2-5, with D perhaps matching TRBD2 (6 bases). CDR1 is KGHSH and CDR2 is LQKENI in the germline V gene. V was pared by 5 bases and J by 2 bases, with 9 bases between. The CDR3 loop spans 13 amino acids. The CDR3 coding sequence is TGTGCCAGCTCATCGGGACTGCAAGAGACCCAGTACTTC. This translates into CASSSGLQETQYF. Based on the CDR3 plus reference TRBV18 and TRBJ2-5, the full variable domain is NAGVMQNPRHLVRRRGQEARLRCSPMKGHSHVYWYRQLPEEGLKFMVYLQKENIIDESGMPKERFSAEFPKEGPSILRIQQVVRGDSAAYFCASSSGLQETQYFGPGTRLLVL.

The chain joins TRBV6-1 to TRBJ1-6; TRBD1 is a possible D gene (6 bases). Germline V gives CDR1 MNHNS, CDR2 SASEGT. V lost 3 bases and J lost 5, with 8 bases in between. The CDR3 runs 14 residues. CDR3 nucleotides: TGTGCCAGCAGTGAGACAGGTCATAATTCACCCCTCCACTTT. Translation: CASSETGHNSPLHF.

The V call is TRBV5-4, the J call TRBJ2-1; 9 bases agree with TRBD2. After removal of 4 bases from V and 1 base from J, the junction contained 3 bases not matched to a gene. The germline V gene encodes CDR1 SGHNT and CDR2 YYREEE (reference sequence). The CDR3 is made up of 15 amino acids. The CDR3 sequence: CASSALAGSYNEQFF. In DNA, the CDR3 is TGTGCCAGCAGCGCACTAGCGGGTTCCTACAATGAGCAGTTCTTC.

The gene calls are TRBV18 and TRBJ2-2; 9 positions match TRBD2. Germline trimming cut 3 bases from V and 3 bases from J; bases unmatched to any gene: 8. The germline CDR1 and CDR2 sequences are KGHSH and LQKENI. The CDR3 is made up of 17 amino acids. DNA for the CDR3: TGTGCCAGCTCACCGCTGACTAGCGGAGACCACACCGGGGAGCTGTTTTTT. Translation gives CASSPLTSGDHTGELFF.

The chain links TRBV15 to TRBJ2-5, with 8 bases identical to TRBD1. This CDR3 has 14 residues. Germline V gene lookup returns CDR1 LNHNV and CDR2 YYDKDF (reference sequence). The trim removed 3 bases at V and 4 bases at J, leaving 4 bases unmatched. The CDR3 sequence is CATSRTGELETQYF. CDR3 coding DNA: TGTGCCACCAGCAGGACAGGGGAGTTAGAGACCCAGTACTTC. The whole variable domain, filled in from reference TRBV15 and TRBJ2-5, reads DAMVIQNPRYQVTQFGKPVTLSCSQTLNHNVMYWYQQKSSQAPKLLFHYYDKDFNNEADTPDNFQSRRPNTSFCFLDIRSPGLGDTAMYLCATSRTGELETQYFGPGTRLLVL.

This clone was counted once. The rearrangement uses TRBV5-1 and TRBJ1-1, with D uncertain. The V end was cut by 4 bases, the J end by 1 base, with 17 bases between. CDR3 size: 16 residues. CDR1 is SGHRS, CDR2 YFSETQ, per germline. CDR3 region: CASSIGPPSGNTEAFF. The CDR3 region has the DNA TGCGCCAGCAGCATCGGACCGCCTAGCGGGAACACTGAAGCTTTCTTT.

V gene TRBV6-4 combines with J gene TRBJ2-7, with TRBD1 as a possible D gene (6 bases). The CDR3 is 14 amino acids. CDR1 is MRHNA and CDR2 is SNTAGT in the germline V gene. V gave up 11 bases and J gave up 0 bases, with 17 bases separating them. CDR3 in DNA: TGTGCCGGCCCCGACTCGGGACACTCCTACGAGCAGTACTTC. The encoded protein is CAGPDSGHSYEQYF.

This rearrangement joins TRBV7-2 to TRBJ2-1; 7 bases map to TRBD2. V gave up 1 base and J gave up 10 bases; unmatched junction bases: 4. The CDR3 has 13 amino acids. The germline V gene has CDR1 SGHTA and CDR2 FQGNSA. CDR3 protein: CASSLVGGIEQFF. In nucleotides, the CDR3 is TGTGCCAGCAGCTTAGTGGGAGGGATCGAGCAGTTCTTC.

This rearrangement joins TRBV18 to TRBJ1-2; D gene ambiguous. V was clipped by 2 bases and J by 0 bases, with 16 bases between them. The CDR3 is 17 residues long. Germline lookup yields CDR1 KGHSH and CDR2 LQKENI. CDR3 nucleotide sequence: TGTGCCAGCTCACCATTAATTAGTGGCAGGTCTAACTATGGCTACACCTTC. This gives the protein CASSPLISGRSNYGYTF. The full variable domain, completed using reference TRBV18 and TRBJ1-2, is NAGVMQNPRHLVRRRGQEARLRCSPMKGHSHVYWYRQLPEEGLKFMVYLQKENIIDESGMPKERFSAEFPKEGPSILRIQQVVRGDSAAYFCASSPLISGRSNYGYTFGSGTRLTVV.

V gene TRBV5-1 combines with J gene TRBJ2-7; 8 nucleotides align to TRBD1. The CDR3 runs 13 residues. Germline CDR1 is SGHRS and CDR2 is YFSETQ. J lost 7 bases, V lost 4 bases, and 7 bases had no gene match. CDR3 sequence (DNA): TGCGCCAGCAGCCTGACAGGGGAAAGGGAGCAGTACTTC. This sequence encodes CASSLTGEREQYF.

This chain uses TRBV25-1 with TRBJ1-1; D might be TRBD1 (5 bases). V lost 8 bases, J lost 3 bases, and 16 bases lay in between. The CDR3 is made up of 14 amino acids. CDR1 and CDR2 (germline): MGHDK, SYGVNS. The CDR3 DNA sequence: TGTGCCAGCCATATATTGGGGGGAGACACTGAAGCTTTCTTT. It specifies CASHILGGDTEAFF.

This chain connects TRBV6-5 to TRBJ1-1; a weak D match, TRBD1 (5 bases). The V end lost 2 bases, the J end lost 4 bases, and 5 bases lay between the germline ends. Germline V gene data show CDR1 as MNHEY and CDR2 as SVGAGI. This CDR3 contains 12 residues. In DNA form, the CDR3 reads TGTGCCAGCAGTTACACAGGCACTGAAGCTTTCTTT. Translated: CASSYTGTEAFF.

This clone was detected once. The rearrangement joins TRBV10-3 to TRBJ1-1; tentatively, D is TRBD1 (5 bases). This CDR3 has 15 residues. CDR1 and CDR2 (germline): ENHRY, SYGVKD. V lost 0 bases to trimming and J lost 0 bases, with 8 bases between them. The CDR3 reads CAISESQGLNTEAFF. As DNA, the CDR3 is TGTGCCATCAGTGAGTCGCAGGGATTGAACACTGAAGCTTTCTTT.

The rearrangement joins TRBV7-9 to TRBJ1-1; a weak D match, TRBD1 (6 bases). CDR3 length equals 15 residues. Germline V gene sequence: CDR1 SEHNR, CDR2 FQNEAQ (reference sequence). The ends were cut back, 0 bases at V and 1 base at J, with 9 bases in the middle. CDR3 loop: CASSLAAGANTEAFF. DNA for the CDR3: TGTGCCAGCAGCTTAGCTGCAGGGGCGAACACTGAAGCTTTCTTT.

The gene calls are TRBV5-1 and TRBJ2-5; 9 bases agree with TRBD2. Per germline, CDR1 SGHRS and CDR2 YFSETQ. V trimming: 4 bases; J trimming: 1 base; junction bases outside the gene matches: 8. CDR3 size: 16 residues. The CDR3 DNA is TGCGCCAGCAGCGGCGGGGTAGCGGGAGTCCAAGAGACCCAGTACTTC. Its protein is CASSGGVAGVQETQYF.

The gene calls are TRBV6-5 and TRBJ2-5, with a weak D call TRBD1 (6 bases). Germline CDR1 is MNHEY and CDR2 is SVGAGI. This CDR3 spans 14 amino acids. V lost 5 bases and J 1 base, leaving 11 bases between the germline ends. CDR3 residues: CASSRGHLQETQYF. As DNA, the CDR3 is TGTGCCAGCAGTAGGGGACACCTCCAAGAGACCCAGTACTTC.